One and the same sample provided the 31 T cell receptor beta chains below, sequenced in a study of T cells in Graves' hyperthyroidism and ophthalmopathy. RNA transcripts provided the source from which TCR beta CDR3 regions were amplified. With the HTBI primer set, the TCR CDR3 went through a first round of RT-PCR. TCRdb re-called the multiplex PCR reads through MiXCR, storing one row per CDR3 protein. The sample consists of roughly 510,000 distinct CDR3 sequences, 40% to 50% of them appearing once. What was sequenced was peripheral blood or thyroid tissue (not recorded which). The source is an adult woman with Graves' disease, either hyperthyroidism or ophthalmopathy (not recorded which).

In its sample, this clonotype was seen a few times. The chain couples TRBV2 to TRBJ1-2, with TRBD1 matching 7 bases. V lost 0 bases and J lost 8; bases outside the gene matches: 12. Germline V gene lookup returns CDR1 SNHLY and CDR2 FYNNEI. There are 16 residues in the CDR3. The CDR3 DNA reads TGTGCCAGCAGTGAAGCGCAGCGAGACAGGGTGAAGGGCTACACCTTC. Protein: CASSEAQRDRVKGYTF.

This clonotype was picked up many times. This chain uses TRBV10-3 with TRBJ1-1; 8 nucleotides align to TRBD1. This CDR3 is 13 amino acids long. Germline V gene data show CDR1 as ENHRY and CDR2 as SYGVKD. V trimming: 11 bases; J trimming: 7 bases; junction bases outside the gene matches: 12. The chain's CDR3 is CAAWTGSLSEAFF. As DNA, the CDR3 is TGTGCCGCCTGGACAGGGAGTTTGAGTGAAGCTTTCTTT.

This clonotype was seen at least ten times. V is TRBV5-8 and J is TRBJ1-2, with TRBD1 as a possible D gene (6 bases). Trimming removed 6 bases at V and 3 bases at J, with 15 bases between. Germline CDR1 SGHTS, CDR2 YDEGEE. This CDR3 region has 14 residues. The CDR3 reads CASTVDSRDYGYTF. The CDR3 DNA follows: TGTGCCAGCACTGTGGACAGTCGGGACTATGGCTACACCTTC.

The CDR3 loop reads CSARGSTDNSPLHF. The CDR3 coding sequence is TGCAGTGCTAGAGGGAGTACCGATAATTCACCCCTCCACTTT. The chain combines TRBV20-1 with TRBJ1-6, with unresolved D. Trimming removed 1 base at V and 5 bases at J, with 9 bases between. The germline V gene encodes CDR1 DFQATT and CDR2 SNEGSKA (reference sequence). The CDR3 has 14 residues.

This clonotype was seen a few times. V is TRBV7-8 and J is TRBJ1-2, with D uncertain. Germline V lookup: CDR1 SGHVS, CDR2 FQNEAQ. V dropped 5 bases and J dropped 7 bases, with 14 bases sitting between them. The CDR3 totals 13 residues. CDR3 amino acids: CASSPSRAVGYTF. CDR3 nucleotide sequence: TGTGCCAGCAGCCCGAGTCGTGCGGTTGGCTACACCTTC.

CDR3 bases: TGTGCCAGCAGACCTCGCACTAGCGGGAGGGCGGAGACCCAGTACTTC. Protein: CASRPRTSGRAETQYF. The chain carries TRBV7-2 and TRBJ2-5; 13 bases are a match to TRBD2. Germline lookup yields CDR1 SGHTA and CDR2 FQGNSA. The CDR3 loop spans 16 amino acids. The V segment lost 6 bases and the J segment 5 bases; nucleotides outside the gene matches: 9.

The chain links TRBV11-2 to TRBJ1-1, with a possible D match to TRBD1 (6 bases). Trimming shortened V by 6 bases and J by 6 bases, and 11 bases separated the two germline ends. CDR3 size: 12 residues. Per the germline V gene, CDR1 is SGHAT and CDR2 is FQNNGV. CDR3 nucleotide sequence: TGTGCCAGCAGGACAGGCAGACCTGAAGCTTTCTTT. It translates to CASRTGRPEAFF.

This clonotype was seen a few times. The V gene is TRBV2, the J gene TRBJ1-1; TRBD1 matches at 7 bases. Germline CDR1 is SNHLY and CDR2 is FYNNEI. Trimming cost V 7 bases and J 1 base; bases outside gene matches: 9. This CDR3 has 15 amino acids. CDR3 loop: CASTYRGGRNTEAFF. As DNA, the CDR3 is TGTGCCAGCACCTACAGGGGAGGTAGGAACACTGAAGCTTTCTTT.

The chain has TRBV25-1 and TRBJ1-2; TRBD1 aligns across 9 bases. V was clipped by 4 bases and J by 8 bases; unmatched bases: 8. Looked up from germline, CDR1 is MGHDK and CDR2 is SYGVNS. CDR3 length: 14 amino acids. The CDR3 spells CASSGTGTGYGYTF. Written as DNA, the CDR3 is TGTGCCAGCAGTGGAACGGGGACAGGGTACGGCTACACCTTC.

This chain links TRBV5-1 with TRBJ2-3, with D maybe TRBD2 (6 bases). Trimming took 4 bases from V and 9 from J, leaving 18 bases between them. In germline, CDR1 is SGHRS, CDR2 YFSETQ. The CDR3 contains 14 residues. CDR3 sequence reads: CASSPDYPRNTQYF. In nucleotides, the CDR3 is TGCGCCAGCAGCCCGGACTACCCACGGAACACGCAGTATTTT.

V is TRBV19 and J is TRBJ1-1; D is uncertain. Germline V lookup: CDR1 LNHDA, CDR2 SQIVND (reference sequence). The V end was cut by 3 bases, the J end by 0 bases, with 11 bases between. The CDR3 spans 15 residues. CDR3 in DNA: TGTGCCAGTAGTATCGTAAGTACCATGAACACTGAAGCTTTCTTT. Encoded protein: CASSIVSTMNTEAFF.

With respect to this clonotype: Since the CDR3 does not end with the conserved phenylalanine or tryptophan, this likely comes from a read error. Because the CDR3's place on the DNA is in doubt, the DNA is left out and the CDR3 is given as listed by TCRdb. The rearrangement links TRBV10-3 to TRBJ1-5. 15 amino acids form the CDR3, both terminal residues included. Per the germline V gene, CDR1 is ENHRY and CDR2 is SYGVKD. The CDR3 is CAISDLSGSSAPAFI.

V gene TRBV7-3 combines with J gene TRBJ2-5; D remains ambiguous. Germline V CDR1 and CDR2: SGHTA, FQGTGA. V gave up 5 bases and J gave up 3 bases, with 10 bases separating them. The length of the CDR3 is 13 residues. The CDR3 bases are TGTGCCAGCAGCCAGGAAGGGAAAGAGACCCAGTACTTC. It encodes CASSQEGKETQYF.

This clonotype occurred once. The V and J genes are TRBV5-1 and TRBJ1-1; TRBD1 is a possible D gene (6 bases). V was trimmed by 4 bases and J by 1 base, leaving 14 bases between them. CDR1 and CDR2 (germline): SGHRS, YFSETQ. This CDR3 region has 15 residues. CDR3 coding DNA: TGCGCCAGCAGCGCGCTACAGGGCGGGAACACTGAAGCTTTCTTT. Translating it yields CASSALQGGNTEAFF. Full variable domain (outside the CDR3, taken from reference TRBV5-1 and TRBJ1-1): KAGVTQTPRYLIKTRGQQVTLSCSPISGHRSVSWYQQTPGQGLQFLFEYFSETQRNKGNFPGRFSGRQFSNSRSEMNVSTLELGDSALYLCASSALQGGNTEAFFGQGTRLTVV.

The chain combines TRBV10-3 with TRBJ2-6, with 11 bases fitting TRBD1. The germline CDR1 and CDR2 sequences are ENHRY and SYGVKD. The CDR3 covers 16 residues. The J segment lost 0 bases and the V segment lost 11 bases, leaving 6 bases of the junction unmatched. The CDR3 bases are TGTGCCGGGATCGGGACAGGGGGCTCTGGGGCCAACGTCCTGACTTTC. Protein sequence: CAGIGTGGSGANVLTF.

This clonotype was counted at least ten times. The CDR3 DNA is TGCAGCGTTGCCGATGACGGTAACATGAACACTGAAGCTTTCTTT. The encoded protein is CSVADDGNMNTEAFF. V gene TRBV29-1 combines with J gene TRBJ1-1, with D hard to call. Germline CDR1 is SQVTM and CDR2 is ANQGSEA. Between the trimmed V and J ends, which lost 4 bases and 0 bases, there was a span of 15 bases. The CDR3 extends over 15 amino acids. Complete variable domain (other parts from reference TRBV29-1 and TRBJ1-1): SAVISQKPSRDICQRGTSLTIQCQVDSQVTMMFWYRQQPGQSLTLIATANQGSEATYESGFVIDKFPISRPNLTFSTLTVSNMSPEDSSIYLCSVADDGNMNTEAFFGQGTRLTVV.

This clonotype was counted only a few times. The CDR3 DNA reads as TGTGCCAGCAGCCTGCCCCGGATAGAGGCAGTAGAGGAAAAACTGTTTTTT. This encodes CASSLPRIEAVEEKLFF. The chain links TRBV2 to TRBJ1-4; D is unclear. The germline CDR1 and CDR2 sequences are SNHLY and FYNNEI. This CDR3 has 17 amino acids. V was pared by 6 bases and J by 8 bases, with 25 bases between.

This clonotype appeared a single time. The V and J genes are TRBV2 and TRBJ1-2, with D perhaps matching TRBD1 (6 bases). Germline CDR1 SNHLY, CDR2 FYNNEI. With 3 bases removed from V and 8 bases from J, the gap between germline ends came to 19 bases. CDR3 length equals 15 residues. The CDR3 loop reads CASSDRGAPGSGYTF. The DNA for the CDR3 is TGTGCCAGCAGTGACAGGGGAGCCCCCGGCAGCGGCTACACCTTC.

The chain uses TRBV15 and TRBJ1-5; the match to TRBD1 covers 7 bases. Germline V lookup: CDR1 LNHNV, CDR2 YYDKDF (reference sequence). V shed 1 base, J shed 3 bases, and the junction held 3 bases outside the gene matches. This CDR3 is built from 15 residues. CDR3 amino acids: CATSRATGANQPQHF. The CDR3 DNA follows: TGTGCCACCAGCAGAGCTACAGGGGCCAATCAGCCCCAGCATTTT.

This chain uses TRBV10-3 with TRBJ2-5; 11 bases agree with TRBD1. The CDR3 runs to 15 residues. Germline V lookup: CDR1 ENHRY, CDR2 SYGVKD. V lost 6 bases and J lost 5; bases outside the gene matches: 8. CDR3 DNA: TGTGCCATCAGCGACGGACAGGGGGCTTTCGAGACCCAGTACTTC. Translation gives CAISDGQGAFETQYF.

Comments on this clonotype: Compared with germline, one end of the junction differs, possibly owing to a read error. The chain recombines TRBV14 with TRBJ1-6, with D possibly TRBD1 on 6 matching bases. Germline CDR1 and CDR2: SGHDN and FVKESK. The CDR3 runs to 15 residues. The CDR3: CASRQGGLYNSPLHF. CDR3 nucleotides: TGTGCCAGCAGACAAGGGGGTCTATATAATTCACCCCTCCACTTT. Looking up the rest from reference TRBV14 and TRBJ1-6 gives the full variable domain: EAGVTQFPSHSVIEKGQTVTLRCDPISGHDNLYWYRRVMGKEIKFLLHFVKESKQDESGMPNNRFLAERTGGTYSTLKVQPAELEDSGVYFCASRQGGLYNSPLHFGNGTRLTVT.

The rearrangement uses TRBV20-1 and TRBJ1-2, with TRBD1 matching over 7 bases. V was clipped by 2 bases and J by 6 bases; unmatched bases: 3. This CDR3 has 12 amino acids. From germline, CDR1 is DFQATT and CDR2 SNEGSKA (reference sequence). The CDR3 DNA reads TGCAGTGCTAGAAAAGGGGGCGATGGCTACACCTTC. Residues: CSARKGGDGYTF.

This clonotype was detected only a few times. This chain connects TRBV20-1 to TRBJ2-5, with D perhaps matching TRBD1 (5 bases). V was cut by 5 bases and J by 7 bases, with 8 bases left in between. CDR1 is DFQATT and CDR2 is SNEGSKA in the germline V gene (reference sequence). CDR3 length equals 10 residues. CDR3 nucleotide sequence: TGCAGTGCTTCTCAGGGGACCCAGTACTTC. Translating it yields CSASQGTQYF.

The chain carries TRBV29-1 and TRBJ2-2, with a tentative D call TRBD1 (6 bases). Trimming removed 6 bases at V and 0 bases at J, with 17 bases between. This CDR3 region has 16 residues. Germline values: CDR1 SQVTM, CDR2 ANQGSEA. Here the CDR3 DNA reads TGCAGCGTCATACTCCGGGACACGGCGAACACCGGGGAGCTGTTTTTT. Translation: CSVILRDTANTGELFF.

Ten or more counts support this clonotype. The rearrangement uses TRBV19 and TRBJ2-2, with 9 bases lining up with TRBD2. Germline V gives CDR1 LNHDA, CDR2 SQIVND (reference sequence). The CDR3 is 14 amino acids. V dropped 7 bases and J dropped 1; count of bases not matched to a gene: 1. The CDR3 coding sequence is TGTGCCAGTATAGCGGGAGTGAACACCGGGGAGCTGTTTTTT. Its protein is CASIAGVNTGELFF.

The chain combines TRBV7-2 with TRBJ2-7, with D uncertain. This CDR3 has 13 amino acids. Germline V gene data show CDR1 as SGHTA and CDR2 as FQGNSA. Trimming pared 2 bases from V and 3 bases from J, leaving 8 bases between. In nucleotides, the CDR3 is TGTGCCAGCAGCTTAACGGACCTCTACGAGCAGTACTTC. This codes for CASSLTDLYEQYF.

This chain joins TRBV19 and TRBJ2-6; D gene unclear. The V gene's germline CDR1 is LNHDA and CDR2 SQIVND (reference sequence). The V gene lost 8 bases and the J gene lost 1 base, with 12 bases spanning the gap. CDR3 size: 15 residues. CDR3 in amino acids: CASRMLGSGANVLTF. The CDR3 nucleotides read TGTGCCAGTCGCATGCTGGGATCTGGGGCCAACGTCCTGACTTTC.

This clonotype has a count of ten or more. The chain is built from TRBV7-2 and TRBJ2-7; maybe TRBD2 (5 bases). This CDR3 is 15 amino acids long. The germline CDR1 and CDR2 sequences are SGHTA and FQGNSA. V lost 0 bases and J lost 5, with 14 bases in between. The CDR3 spells CASSLADGDWDEQYF. The CDR3 DNA reads as TGTGCCAGCAGCTTAGCGGACGGGGATTGGGACGAGCAGTACTTC.

This clonotype was counted a few times. The chain couples TRBV20-1 to TRBJ1-6; the D is unclear. The CDR3 sequence is 13 residues long. In germline, CDR1 is DFQATT, CDR2 SNEGSKA (reference sequence). Trimming left V 6 bases short and J 9 bases short, with 15 bases between. CDR3 DNA: TGCAGTGCCCGACACCCGACTACTTCACCCCTCCACTTT. Translation: CSARHPTTSPLHF.

The rearrangement links TRBV2 to TRBJ2-7; a weak D match, TRBD1 (6 bases). This CDR3 is 14 amino acids long. The germline V gene encodes CDR1 SNHLY and CDR2 FYNNEI. V was clipped by 5 bases and J by 2 bases, with 13 bases between them. The CDR3 is CASSPGHHAYEQYF. In nucleotides, the CDR3 is TGTGCCAGCAGTCCGGGACACCATGCCTACGAGCAGTACTTC.

This clonotype was found a few times. This CDR3 reads CASSSGHFYEQYF. The CDR3 DNA is TGTGCCAGCAGCTCCGGACACTTCTACGAGCAGTACTTC. V is TRBV7-9 and J is TRBJ2-7, with D possibly being TRBD1 (5 bases). V lost 4 bases to trimming and J lost 3 bases, with 10 bases between them. Germline values: CDR1 SEHNR, CDR2 FQNEAQ (reference sequence). The CDR3 runs to 13 residues. Full variable domain (rest looked up from reference TRBV7-9 and TRBJ2-7): DTGVSQNPRHKITKRGQNVTFRCDPISEHNRLYWYRQTLGQGPEFLTYFQNEAQLEKSRLLSDRFSAERPKGSFSTLEIQRTEQGDSAMYLCASSSGHFYEQYFGPGTRLTVT.